The 28 T cell receptor beta chains listed next were all sequenced from one sample in a study of patients and donors after allogeneic stem cell transplantation. TCRdb re-called the RT-PCR reads through MiXCR, storing one row per CDR3 protein. The sample has about 960,000 distinct CDR3 sequences, 18% seen once. The sample was blood, either unsorted or a sorted T cell fraction (not recorded which). These TCRs come from a human donor who was either an allogeneic HSCT recipient or a stem cell or donor lymphocyte infusion donor (not recorded which). It is not recorded whose cells these are; they may come from a transplant donor.

This clonotype has only a few counts. The J gene is TRBJ2-5, the V gene TRBV10-3, with TRBD1 identical over 9 bases. The CDR3 is 14 amino acids. Germline trimming cut 10 bases from V and 3 bases from J; bases unmatched to any gene: 9. Germline CDR1 reads ENHRY; CDR2 reads SYGVKD. The CDR3 DNA reads TGTGCCACCCAACCGACAGGGGGTAAAGAGACCCAGTACTTC. Its protein is CATQPTGGKETQYF.

The CDR3 spells CSIAAGDGSYEQYF. For the CDR3, the DNA is TGCAGCATCGCAGCGGGAGACGGGTCCTACGAGCAGTACTTC. J is TRBJ2-7 and V is TRBV29-1, with TRBD2 matching over 8 bases. Germline loops: CDR1 SQVTM, CDR2 ANQGSEA. Trimming cost V 8 bases and J 1 base; bases outside gene matches: 10. CDR3 length: 14 residues.

This rearrangement joins TRBV2 to TRBJ2-1, with TRBD1 identical over 7 bases. The V and J ends lost 7 bases and 7 bases, in that order; junction bases with no gene match: 10. The V gene's germline CDR1 is SNHLY and CDR2 FYNNEI. The CDR3 is made up of 14 amino acids. CDR3 in DNA: TGTGCCAGCAATCTCGGCAGGGGGTATAATGAGCAGTTCTTC. Translated, it gives CASNLGRGYNEQFF.

The V call is TRBV12-3 or TRBV12-4, the J call TRBJ2-4; maybe TRBD1 (5 bases). V was trimmed by 2 bases and J by 8 bases, leaving 13 bases between them. The CDR3 is made up of 14 amino acids. The CDR3 bases are TGTGCCAGCAGTTTAATAGGGGTGAAGGACATTCAGTACTTC. Protein product: CASSLIGVKDIQYF.

This CDR3 is CASSIEDGGYGYTF. Here the CDR3 DNA reads TGTGCCAGTAGTATAGAGGACGGGGGCTATGGCTACACCTTC. The chain is built from TRBV19 and TRBJ1-2; TRBD1 might be the D (5 bases). The CDR3 is made up of 14 amino acids. V lost 0 bases to trimming and J lost 4 bases, with 9 bases between them. Germline values: CDR1 LNHDA, CDR2 SQIVND (reference sequence).

The chain's CDR3 is CASSQVGTGDRSTEAFF. The CDR3 DNA is TGTGCCAGCAGCCAAGTTGGGACAGGGGACAGGAGCACTGAAGCTTTCTTT. The chain is built from TRBV14 and TRBJ1-1, with TRBD1 identical over 10 bases. V trimming: 1 base; J trimming: 4 bases; junction bases outside the gene matches: 9. This CDR3 has 17 amino acids. The germline gives CDR1 SGHDN, CDR2 FVKESK.

This clonotype was seen only a few times. The chain combines TRBV6-1 with TRBJ1-5; TRBD1 aligns across 7 bases. The CDR3 spans 14 residues. V lost 3 bases, J lost 9 bases, and 8 bases stayed unmatched. Germline CDR1 MNHNS, CDR2 SASEGT. For the CDR3, the DNA is TGTGCCAGCAGTGATGACAGGGCGCGGGGGCCCCAGCATTTT. Protein: CASSDDRARGPQHF.

There are a few counts of this clonotype. The genes are TRBV5-1 and TRBJ1-6; TRBD1 aligns across 9 bases. Germline assignment: CDR1 SGHRS and CDR2 YFSETQ. The CDR3 is 15 residues long. V gave up 0 bases and J gave up 7 bases; unmatched junction bases: 2. DNA of the CDR3: TGCGCCAGCAGCTTGGACGGACAGGGGAATTCACCCCTCCACTTT. Translating it yields CASSLDGQGNSPLHF.

The V call is TRBV4-3, the J call TRBJ1-1; 12 positions agree with TRBD1. The trim removed 3 bases at V and 4 bases at J, leaving 12 bases unmatched. This CDR3 spans 18 amino acids. CDR1 and CDR2 from the germline V gene are LGHNA and YSLEER. The CDR3 is CASSQRPGQGARGTEAFF. CDR3 DNA sequence: TGCGCCAGCAGCCAGAGGCCGGGACAGGGGGCGCGGGGCACTGAAGCTTTCTTT.

V gene TRBV20-1 combines with J gene TRBJ1-2; 9 bases fit TRBD1. V shed 2 bases and J 3 bases; nucleotides not matched to a gene: 7. CDR3 length: 15 residues. The germline CDR1 and CDR2 sequences are DFQATT and SNEGSKA (reference sequence). The CDR3 DNA reads as TGCAGTGCTAGAACCCCCGGGACAGGGTACTATGGCTACACCTTC. Protein sequence: CSARTPGTGYYGYTF.

This rearrangement joins TRBV29-1 to TRBJ2-2; D gene ambiguous. V dropped 5 bases and J dropped 3 bases, with 7 bases sitting between them. The length of the CDR3 is 12 residues. Germline CDR1 and CDR2: SQVTM and ANQGSEA. CDR3 protein: CSVYWDTGELFF. The CDR3, as DNA: TGCAGCGTTTATTGGGACACCGGGGAGCTGTTTTTT.

This sequence joins TRBV6-5 and TRBJ2-1, with TRBD1 identical over 7 bases. The CDR3 runs 15 residues. Germline V gene sequence: CDR1 MNHEY, CDR2 SVGAGI. Trimming removed 1 base from V and 7 bases from J; junction bases left unmatched: 7. The CDR3 loop reads CASSYFTGQTNEQFF. DNA of the CDR3: TGTGCCAGCAGTTACTTTACGGGACAGACGAATGAGCAGTTCTTC.

The V call is TRBV12-3 or TRBV12-4, the J call TRBJ2-3, with D perhaps TRBD1 (9 bases). This CDR3 region has 15 residues. Trimming took off 6 bases at V and 8 bases at J, with 21 bases between the two ends. The CDR3 nucleotides are TGTGCCAGCAGCCCCGGGGGGGACAGGGACGTTACGCAGTATTTT. This translates into CASSPGGDRDVTQYF.

The chain recombines TRBV4-1 with TRBJ2-1; tentative D call: TRBD2 (6 bases). CDR1 is MGHRA, CDR2 YSYEKL, per germline. V dropped 0 bases and J dropped 2 bases, with 11 bases sitting between them. The length of the CDR3 is 16 residues. The CDR3 bases are TGCGCCAGCAGCCAAGATTGGGACTTGCCCTACAATGAGCAGTTCTTC. This codes for CASSQDWDLPYNEQFF.

V gene TRBV4-3 combines with J gene TRBJ2-7, with 12 bases that match TRBD2. Germline V gives CDR1 LGHNA, CDR2 YSLEER. This CDR3 has 15 amino acids. J gave up 5 bases and V 5 bases, and 7 bases lay outside the gene matches. The CDR3 coding sequence is TGCGCCAGCAGCTCCGGACTAGCGGGGATCAACGAGCAGTACTTC. This sequence encodes CASSSGLAGINEQYF.

This clonotype was seen only a few times. CDR3 sequence: CASSLAQQGGGYTF. In nucleotides, the CDR3 is TGCGCCAGCAGCTTGGCCCAACAGGGTGGCGGCTACACCTTC. The chain joins TRBV5-1 to TRBJ1-2, with D perhaps TRBD1 (6 bases). V was shortened by 0 bases and J by 8 bases, with 14 bases between the two germline ends. The CDR3 loop spans 14 amino acids. Germline V gene data show CDR1 as SGHRS and CDR2 as YFSETQ.

The chain carries TRBV25-1 and TRBJ2-1, with D uncertain. Germline V gene lookup returns CDR1 MGHDK and CDR2 SYGVNS. Trimming cost V 6 bases and J 4 bases, with 10 bases left between them. This CDR3 contains 13 residues. The CDR3 nucleotides read TGTGCCAGCAGACGATCGAATTACAATGAGCAGTTCTTC. The encoded protein is CASRRSNYNEQFF. The whole variable domain, filled in from reference TRBV25-1 and TRBJ2-1, reads EADIYQTPRYLVIGTGKKITLECSQTMGHDKMYWYQQDPGMELHLIHYSYGVNSTEKGDLSSESTVSRIRTEHFPLTLESARPSHTSQYLCASRRSNYNEQFFGPGTRLTVL.

This clonotype was recorded a few times. This rearrangement joins TRBV12-3 or TRBV12-4 to TRBJ1-2, with D possibly TRBD1 on 6 matching bases. The length of the CDR3 is 17 residues. The V end was cut by 7 bases, the J end by 1 base, with 22 bases between. For the CDR3, the DNA is TGTGCCAGCACCTTTGGAGGAACAGGGTCCTATAACTATGGCTACACCTTC. Encoded protein: CASTFGGTGSYNYGYTF.

The V gene is TRBV20-1, the J gene TRBJ2-7; 7 bases are shared with TRBD2. V trimming: 1 base; J trimming: 2 bases; junction bases outside the gene matches: 5. The germline V gene encodes CDR1 DFQATT and CDR2 SNEGSKA (reference sequence). This CDR3 region has 14 residues. The CDR3 spells CSARAAGGTYEQYF. CDR3 coding DNA: TGCAGTGCTAGAGCGGCCGGGGGGACCTACGAGCAGTACTTC.

The chain combines TRBV20-1 with TRBJ1-3; 12 nucleotides agree with TRBD1. The germline V gene encodes CDR1 DFQATT and CDR2 SNEGSKA (reference sequence). This CDR3 region has 14 residues. The V and J ends lost 5 bases and 7 bases, in that order; junction bases with no gene match: 6. CDR3 nucleotides: TGCAGTGCTCCCCGGGACAGGGGGCTTAACACCATATATTTT. As protein: CSAPRDRGLNTIYF.

The rearrangement links TRBV6-4 to TRBJ1-6; D not resolved. The CDR3 covers 13 residues. Trimming pared 6 bases from V and 7 bases from J, leaving 10 bases between. Germline values: CDR1 MRHNA, CDR2 SNTAGT. The DNA for the CDR3 is TGTGCCAGCAGCGTAGAAGTAAATTCACCCCTCCACTTT. As protein: CASSVEVNSPLHF.

The chain carries TRBV3-1 and TRBJ1-3, with no clear D. This CDR3 is built from 16 residues. Germline V gene sequence: CDR1 LGHDT, CDR2 YNNKEL (reference sequence). Trimming stripped 0 bases from V and 1 base from J, with 10 bases between. CDR3: CASSQELRVSGNTIYF. CDR3 in DNA: TGTGCCAGCAGCCAAGAGCTTCGTGTATCTGGAAACACCATATATTTT.

V is TRBV12-3 or TRBV12-4 and J is TRBJ1-1; the D gene is possibly TRBD1 (5 bases). The CDR3 loop spans 15 amino acids. Trimming took 7 bases from V and 0 from J, leaving 15 bases between them. CDR3 residues: CASNRRGTMNTEAFF. As DNA, the CDR3 is TGTGCCAGCAACCGTCGAGGGACCATGAACACTGAAGCTTTCTTT.

A few counts support this clonotype. The J gene is TRBJ2-7, the V gene TRBV12-3 or TRBV12-4; TRBD1 aligns across 7 bases. Trimming removed 6 bases from V and 3 bases from J; junction bases left unmatched: 11. The length of the CDR3 is 15 residues. CDR3 loop: CASSNYRRDSYEQYF. The CDR3 bases are TGTGCCAGCAGCAACTACCGACGGGACAGCTACGAGCAGTACTTC.

V and J are TRBV6-1 and TRBJ1-1; D remains unclear. CDR1 is MNHNS, CDR2 SASEGT, per germline. V lost 4 bases to trimming and J lost 5 bases, with 14 bases between them. The CDR3 has 14 residues. The CDR3 coding sequence is TGTGCCAGCAGTGTGGAACCCCTCCGGACTGAAGCTTTCTTT. This sequence encodes CASSVEPLRTEAFF.

This clonotype was found many times. This rearrangement joins TRBV12-3 or TRBV12-4 to TRBJ1-2; maybe TRBD1 (6 bases). V dropped 4 bases and J dropped 4 bases, with 13 bases sitting between them. There are 14 residues in the CDR3. CDR3 DNA: TGTGCCAGCAGTTCCCAGGGGCGGTTCTATGGCTACACCTTC. Encoded protein: CASSSQGRFYGYTF.

This clonotype appeared a few times. J is TRBJ2-1 and V is TRBV29-1, with 7 nucleotides matching TRBD2. In germline, CDR1 is SQVTM, CDR2 ANQGSEA. The ends lost 4 bases at V and 7 bases at J; junction bases unmatched: 7. The CDR3 extends over 13 amino acids. CDR3 in DNA: TGCAGCGTTGGAGCGGGGAGGTTGAATGAGCAGTTCTTC. Its protein product is CSVGAGRLNEQFF.

There are a few counts of this clonotype. The genes are TRBV9 and TRBJ1-6; D is ambiguous. V was trimmed by 0 bases and J by 7 bases, leaving 14 bases between them. The germline V gene encodes CDR1 SGDLS and CDR2 YYNGEE. This CDR3 comprises 16 residues. The CDR3 region has the DNA TGTGCCAGCAGCGTAGCTACACCAGCCAACAATTCACCCCTCCACTTT. Encoded protein: CASSVATPANNSPLHF.